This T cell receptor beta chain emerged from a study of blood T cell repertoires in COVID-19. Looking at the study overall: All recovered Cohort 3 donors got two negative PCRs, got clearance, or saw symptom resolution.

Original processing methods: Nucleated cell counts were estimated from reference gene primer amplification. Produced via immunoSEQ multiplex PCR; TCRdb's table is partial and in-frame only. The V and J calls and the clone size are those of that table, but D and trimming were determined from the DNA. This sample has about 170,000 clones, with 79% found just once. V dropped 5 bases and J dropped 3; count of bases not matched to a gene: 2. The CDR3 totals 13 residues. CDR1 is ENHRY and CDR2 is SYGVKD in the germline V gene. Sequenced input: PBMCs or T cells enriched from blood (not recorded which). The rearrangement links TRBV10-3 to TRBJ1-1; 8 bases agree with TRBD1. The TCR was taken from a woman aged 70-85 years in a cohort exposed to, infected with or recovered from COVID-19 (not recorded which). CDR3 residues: CAISLQGDTEAFF. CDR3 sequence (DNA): TGTGCCATCAGTCTACAGGGGGACACTGAAGCTTTCTTT.